This is a list of T cell receptor beta chains from one sample in a study of spatial heterogeneity in lung cancer. From the 5' RACE reads, TCRdb called clonotypes with MiXCR, one entry per CDR3 protein. The top ten hold more than 40% of the sample, which has under 15,000 distinct CDR3 sequences, 3.8% seen once. Material: PBMCs, obtained at surgery. The receptors shown here come from a male donor with early-stage non-small cell lung cancer. Both conserved end residues are part of each CDR3. D genes are given only for firm matches.

CDR3,D,V,J,length
CSARDWRGQTQETQYF,NA,TRBV20-1,TRBJ2-5,16
CASSPSPGPSRNTIYF,NA,TRBV18,TRBJ1-3,16
CASHTGTGFNEKLFF,TRBD1,TRBV28,TRBJ1-4,15
CASSIGGTGANVLTF,TRBD1,TRBV11-2,TRBJ2-6,15
CSARDWRSGRNQPQHF,NA,TRBV20-1,TRBJ1-5,16
CASSLEPGGNYGYTF,TRBD1,TRBV7-2,TRBJ1-2,15
CASSLARGGRETQYF,TRBD1,TRBV7-9,TRBJ2-5,15
CASSPSLRGTGELFF,NA,TRBV4-1,TRBJ2-2,15
CASSYEKNTEAFF,NA,TRBV6-5,TRBJ1-1,13
CASSVSPGASQPQHF,NA,TRBV11-2,TRBJ1-5,15
CASSYSGRGDNEQFF,TRBD2,TRBV6-2/TRBV6-3,TRBJ2-1,15
CASRLAGVLADTQYF,TRBD2,TRBV2,TRBJ2-3,15